The T cell receptor beta chain under discussion was sequenced for a study of blood T cells in healthy people across ages. The second PCR ran roughly 6 to 12 cycles with a sample-barcoded 5' primer and J-beta primers. Paired-end reads containing CDR3 totaled no fewer than 3 million for each sample. TCRdb re-analysed the 5' RACE reads in MiXCR, keeping a single row per CDR3 protein. The table lists hundreds of thousands of distinct CDR3 sequences, roughly 45% of them singletons. There are 13 residues in the CDR3. Germline assignment: CDR1 DFQATT and CDR2 SNEGSKA (reference sequence). V was shortened by 3 bases and J by 0 bases, with 9 bases between the two germline ends. Study outcomes and limitations: The unknown donor CMV status may have confounded expanded clonotype changes. Percentage of naive T cells showed a strong correlation with TCR beta diversity. A conclusive naive versus antigen-experienced comparison was prevented by the unsorted PBMCs.

Notes on this clonotype: Its antigen is unknown.

This clonotype was obtained from a woman aged 55 to 70 in good health. Source material: blood. V gene TRBV20-1 combines with J gene TRBJ2-7; no firm D call. The CDR3 coding sequence is TGCAGTGCTAGGTTGCCCGGCTCCTACGAGCAGTACTTC. It yields the protein CSARLPGSYEQYF.